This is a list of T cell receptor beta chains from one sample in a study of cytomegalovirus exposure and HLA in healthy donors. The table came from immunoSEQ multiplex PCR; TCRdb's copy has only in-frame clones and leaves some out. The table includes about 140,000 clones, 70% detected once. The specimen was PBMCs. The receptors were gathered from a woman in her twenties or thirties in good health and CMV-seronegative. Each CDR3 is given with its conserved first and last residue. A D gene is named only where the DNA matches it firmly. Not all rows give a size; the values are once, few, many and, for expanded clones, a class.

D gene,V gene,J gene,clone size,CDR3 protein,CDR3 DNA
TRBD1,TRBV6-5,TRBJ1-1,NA,CASSYWDSNTEAFF,TGTGCCAGCAGTTACTGGGACAGCAACACTGAAGCTTTCTTT
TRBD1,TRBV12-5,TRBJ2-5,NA,CASGWDREETQYF,TGTGCTAGTGGTTGGGACAGGGAAGAGACCCAGTACTTC
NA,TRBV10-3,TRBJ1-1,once,CAISGVTGNTEAFF,TGTGCCATCAGCGGAGTCACGGGAAACACTGAAGCTTTCTTT
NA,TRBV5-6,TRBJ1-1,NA,CASSLAQGGGTEAFF,TGTGCCAGCAGCTTGGCACAGGGTGGAGGCACTGAAGCTTTCTTT
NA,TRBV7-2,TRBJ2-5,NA,CASSPQSGYQETQYF,TGTGCCAGCAGCCCACAAAGCGGGTACCAAGAGACCCAGTACTTC
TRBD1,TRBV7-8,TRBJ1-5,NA,CASSLIWSGGPQPQHF,TGTGCCAGCAGCTTAATTTGGTCAGGGGGCCCTCAGCCCCAGCATTTT
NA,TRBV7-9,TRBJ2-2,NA,CASSLPKAGGDTGELFF,TGTGCCAGCAGCTTACCAAAGGCCGGCGGAGACACCGGGGAGCTGTTTTTT
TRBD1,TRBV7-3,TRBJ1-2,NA,CASSFQTGGGYTF,TGTGCCAGCAGCTTTCAGACAGGGGGAGGCTACACCTTC
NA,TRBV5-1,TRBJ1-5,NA,CASSPVPTGVRKQPQHF,TGCGCCAGCAGCCCGGTCCCGACCGGCGTCAGGAAACAGCCCCAGCATTTT
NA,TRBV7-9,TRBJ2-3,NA,CASSLPREVTDTQYF,TGTGCCAGCAGCTTACCGAGGGAGGTCACAGATACGCAGTATTTT
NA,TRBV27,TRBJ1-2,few,CASSTRGIPGYTF,TGTGCCAGCAGCACGAGGGGGATCCCTGGCTACACCTTC
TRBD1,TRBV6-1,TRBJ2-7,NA,CASSLGTAFYEQYF,TGTGCCAGCAGTCTCGGGACAGCCTTCTACGAGCAGTACTTC
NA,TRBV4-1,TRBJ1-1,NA,CASSQTLYGGYDTEAFF,TGCGCCAGCAGCCAAACCCTGTACGGGGGGTACGACACTGAAGCTTTCTTT
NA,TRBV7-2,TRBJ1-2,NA,CASSLEPSGVGYTF,TGTGCCAGCAGCTTAGAGCCCTCAGGGGTTGGCTACACCTTC
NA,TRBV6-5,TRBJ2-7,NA,CASSHGTSPSYEQYF,TGTGCCAGCAGTCACGGGACTTCTCCATCCTACGAGCAGTACTTC
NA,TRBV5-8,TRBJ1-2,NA,CASSSLALTHFTF,TGTGCCAGCAGCTCTTTGGCCTTGACTCATTTCACCTTC
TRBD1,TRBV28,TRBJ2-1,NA,CASSFDPGQGNEQFF,TGTGCCAGCAGTTTTGATCCGGGACAGGGTAATGAGCAGTTCTTC
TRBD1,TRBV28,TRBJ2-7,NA,CASSLGGTASLRGQYF,TGTGCCAGCAGTTTGGGTGGGACAGCCTCCCTCAGGGGGCAGTACTTC
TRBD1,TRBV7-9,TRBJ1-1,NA,CASSTSDRDVVTEAFF,TGTGCCAGCAGCACCTCCGACAGGGATGTGGTCACTGAAGCTTTCTTT
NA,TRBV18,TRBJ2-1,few,CASSSPQKPYNEQFF,TGTGCCAGCTCATCCCCACAAAAACCCTACAATGAGCAGTTCTTC
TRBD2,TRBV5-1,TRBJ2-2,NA,CASSYWTSGRTGELFF,TGCGCCAGCAGCTACTGGACTAGCGGGAGGACCGGGGAGCTGTTTTTT
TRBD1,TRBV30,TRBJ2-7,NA,CAWSSPTGGYEQYF,TGTGCCTGGAGTTCGCCGACAGGGGGCTACGAGCAGTACTTC
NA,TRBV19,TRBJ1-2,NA,CASSPRSDGYTF,TGTGCCAGTAGTCCCCGCTCGGATGGCTACACCTTC
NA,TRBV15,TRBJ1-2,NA,CATSDDRFYGYTF,TGTGCCACCAGCGACGACAGGTTCTATGGCTACACCTTC
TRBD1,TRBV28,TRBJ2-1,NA,CASEDRRLDNEQFF,TGTGCCAGCGAGGACAGGCGGCTCGACAATGAGCAGTTCTTC
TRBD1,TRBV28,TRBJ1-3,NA,CASKPIRQGAGRGNTIYF,TGTGCCAGCAAACCTATAAGGCAGGGGGCAGGACGTGGAAACACCATATATTTT
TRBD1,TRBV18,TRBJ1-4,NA,CASSPRQGYNEKLFF,TGTGCCAGCTCACCGAGACAGGGTTATAATGAAAAACTGTTTTTT
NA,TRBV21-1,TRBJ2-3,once,CALGRLAVTDTQYF,TGTGCCCTGGGGAGACTAGCGGTAACAGATACGCAGTATTTT
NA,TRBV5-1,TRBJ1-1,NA,CASMGQWGNTEAFF,TGCGCCAGCATGGGGCAGTGGGGGAACACTGAAGCTTTCTTT
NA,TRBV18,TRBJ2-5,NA,CASSPYPTGAREAQYF,TGTGCCAGCTCACCCTACCCTACCGGTGCCCGAGAGGCCCAGTACTTC
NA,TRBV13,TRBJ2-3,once,CASSLREEDLTDTQYF,TGTGCCAGCAGCTTACGTGAGGAGGACCTCACAGATACGCAGTATTTT
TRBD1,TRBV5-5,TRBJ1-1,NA,CASSLMDRETEAFF,TGTGCCAGCAGCTTGATGGACAGGGAAACTGAAGCTTTCTTT
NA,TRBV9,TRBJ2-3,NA,CASSLDRGGTDTQYF,TGTGCCAGCAGCCTTGACCGGGGAGGCACAGATACGCAGTATTTT
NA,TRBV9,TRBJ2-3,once,CASSADRDTQYF,TGTGCCAGCAGCGCAGACAGGGATACGCAGTATTTT
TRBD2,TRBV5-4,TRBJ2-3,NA,CASSLGRGDTDTQYF,TGTGCCAGCAGCTTGGGGCGGGGGGACACAGATACGCAGTATTTT
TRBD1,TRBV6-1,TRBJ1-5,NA,CASSEADRGGQPQHF,TGTGCCAGCAGTGAAGCGGACAGGGGGGGTCAGCCCCAGCATTTT
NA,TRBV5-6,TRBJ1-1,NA,CASSLGQPNTEAFF,TGTGCCAGCAGCTTGGGACAGCCGAACACTGAAGCTTTCTTT
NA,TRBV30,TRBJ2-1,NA,CAWSVETYRGYNEQFF,TGTGCCTGGAGTGTCGAAACGTACCGGGGCTACAATGAGCAGTTCTTC
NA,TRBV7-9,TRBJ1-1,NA,CASTPGRGYTEAFF,TGTGCCAGCACCCCGGGCAGGGGATATACTGAAGCTTTCTTT
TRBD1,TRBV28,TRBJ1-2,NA,CASSPPLQGRGYTF,TGTGCCAGCAGCCCCCCCCTACAGGGGCGAGGCTACACCTTC
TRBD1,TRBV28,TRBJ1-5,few,CASSPPGQGASSAQHF,TGTGCCAGCAGTCCGCCGGGACAGGGGGCAAGCTCGGCCCAGCATTTT
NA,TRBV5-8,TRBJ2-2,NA,CASSLGGGTGELFF,TGTGCCAGCAGCTTGGGCGGTGGCACCGGGGAGCTGTTTTTT
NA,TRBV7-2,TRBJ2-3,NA,CASSPYRVTDTQYF,TGTGCCAGCAGCCCTTACAGGGTTACAGATACGCAGTATTTT
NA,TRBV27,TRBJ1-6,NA,CASSLNSPGGDSPLHF,TGTGCCAGCAGTTTAAACAGTCCAGGCGGGGATTCACCCCTCCACTTT
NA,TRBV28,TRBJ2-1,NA,CASNTAGRNYNEQFF,TGTGCCAGCAATACCGCAGGGAGGAACTACAATGAGCAGTTCTTC
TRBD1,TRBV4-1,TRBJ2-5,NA,CASSIGTGGETQYF,TGCGCCAGCAGCATCGGGACAGGCGGAGAGACCCAGTACTTC
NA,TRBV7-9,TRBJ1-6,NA,CASSPTGSPLHF,TGTGCCAGCAGCCCTACGGGATCACCCCTCCACTTT